The 24 T cell receptor beta chains below were found in one sample sequenced in a study of cytomegalovirus exposure and HLA in healthy donors. 13 Jbeta primers and 60 Vbeta primers were used for the PCR. Sequencing used immunoSEQ multiplex PCR; TCRdb keeps in-frame clones, though not all of them. This table has some 120,000 clones, approximately 68% appearing once. Source material: PBMCs. The receptor set was obtained from a man aged 25-40 years in good health and CMV-seropositive.

This chain uses TRBV5-1 with TRBJ2-2; 9 bases map to TRBD2. The CDR3 sequence is 15 residues long. The V gene end was trimmed by 5 bases and the J gene end by 4 bases; junction bases not matched to a gene: 6. The V gene's germline CDR1 is SGHRS and CDR2 YFSETQ. Here the CDR3 reads CASRPGLAFTGELFF. CDR3 bases: TGCGCCAGCAGACCAGGACTAGCGTTCACCGGGGAGCTGTTTTTT.

The gene calls are TRBV15 and TRBJ2-7; 11 nucleotides align to TRBD2. There are 16 residues in the CDR3. With 0 bases clipped from V and 4 bases from J, the junction kept 5 bases outside the gene matches. Germline V gene data show CDR1 as LNHNV and CDR2 as YYDKDF (reference sequence). Here the CDR3 reads CATSRDSASGRYEQYF. The CDR3 DNA reads as TGTGCCACCAGCAGAGATTCGGCTAGCGGGAGGTACGAGCAGTACTTC.

In its sample, this clone was seen a few times. The chain is built from TRBV7-8 and TRBJ1-2; no firm D call. The CDR3 contains 12 residues. Germline V CDR1 and CDR2: SGHVS, FQNEAQ. The V gene lost 6 bases and the J gene lost 8 bases, with 13 bases spanning the gap. The CDR3 nucleotides are TGTGCCAGCAGTGCGTGGGAGTGGGGCTACACCTTC. It encodes CASSAWEWGYTF.

This chain uses TRBV2 with TRBJ1-2; D gene unclear. The V gene's germline CDR1 is SNHLY and CDR2 FYNNEI. The length of the CDR3 is 11 residues. Trimming stripped 7 bases from V and 7 bases from J, with 10 bases between. The CDR3 here is CASMEGSGYTF. The CDR3, as DNA: TGTGCCAGCATGGAAGGGAGTGGCTACACCTTC.

The chain links TRBV30 to TRBJ2-1; a weak D match, TRBD1 (6 bases). The CDR3 sequence is 17 residues long. Per the germline V gene, CDR1 is GTSNPN and CDR2 is SVGIG (reference sequence). Trimming removed 2 bases from V and 7 bases from J, with 24 bases in between. Written as DNA, the CDR3 is TGTGCCTGGAGTTTGGGGTTAATTGGGGGCCCGGCGAATGAGCAGTTCTTC. Translating gives CAWSLGLIGGPANEQFF.

In its sample, this clone was seen once. J is TRBJ2-1 and V is TRBV28; 10 positions match TRBD2. The CDR3 runs to 16 residues. Germline V gives CDR1 MDHEN, CDR2 SYDVKM. After removal of 4 bases from V and 4 bases from J, the junction contained 7 bases not matched to a gene. CDR3 coding DNA: TGTGCCAGCAGTTCGTCTAGCGGGAGTTGGTACAATGAGCAGTTCTTC. Translating gives CASSSSSGSWYNEQFF.

This chain links TRBV18 with TRBJ1-5, with a possible D match to TRBD1 (6 bases). Germline loops: CDR1 KGHSH, CDR2 LQKENI. The CDR3 consists of 15 residues. V dropped 0 bases and J dropped 4 bases, with 10 bases sitting between them. CDR3 nucleotides: TGTGCCAGCTCACCACCGGGACAAAAAAATCAGCCCCAGCATTTT. Translated, it gives CASSPPGQKNQPQHF.

This clone has more than one count but fewer than ten. V gene TRBV5-4 combines with J gene TRBJ2-2; TRBD2 matches 10 bases. Losses at the gene ends were 2 bases for V and 0 bases for J; bases not matched to a gene: 13. This CDR3 contains 20 residues. CDR1 SGHNT and CDR2 YYREEE come from the germline V gene (reference sequence). The CDR3, as DNA: TGTGCCAGCAGCTTTTCATTTGGTACTAGCGGGACATCGAACACCGGGGAGCTGTTTTTT. It encodes CASSFSFGTSGTSNTGELFF. The full variable domain, with the rest looked up from reference TRBV5-4 and TRBJ2-2, is ETGVTQSPTHLIKTRGQQVTLRCSSQSGHNTVSWYQQALGQGPQFIFQYYREEENGRGNFPPRFSGLQFPNYSSELNVNALELDDSALYLCASSFSFGTSGTSNTGELFFGEGSRLTVL.

Here the CDR3 DNA reads TGTGCCAGCAGTAAGACAGATCCGAGCAATCAGCCCCAGCATTTT. Translating gives CASSKTDPSNQPQHF. This chain uses TRBV6-1 with TRBJ1-5, with a weak D call TRBD1 (5 bases). V was trimmed by 5 bases and J by 1 base, leaving 12 bases between them. CDR3 length: 15 residues. Germline values: CDR1 MNHNS, CDR2 SASEGT.

Points on this clone: The germline gene is not matched at one end of the junction; a read error may be the cause. The V and J genes are TRBV7-9 and TRBJ2-7; 7 bases are shared with TRBD1. The CDR3 extends over 14 amino acids. Per the germline V gene, CDR1 is SEHNR and CDR2 is FQNEAQ (reference sequence). The CDR3 DNA follows: TGTTCCAGTAGCTTAACGACAGGGATGCCCGAGCAGTACTTC. This encodes CSSSLTTGMPEQYF.

V usage is TRBV5-6 and J usage is TRBJ2-7, with D possibly TRBD1 on 6 matching bases. Germline-derived CDR1 and CDR2 are SGHDT and YYEEEE. V gave up 4 bases and J gave up 9 bases, with 20 bases separating them. The CDR3 sequence is 14 residues long. CDR3 in amino acids: CASSLWTESTRQYF. CDR3 bases: TGTGCCAGCAGCCTGTGGACAGAGAGTACGAGGCAGTACTTC.

The gene calls are TRBV10-3 and TRBJ2-7, with 8 bases fitting TRBD2. Losses at the gene ends were 11 bases for V and 5 bases for J; bases not matched to a gene: 11. Per the germline V gene, CDR1 is ENHRY and CDR2 is SYGVKD. This CDR3 is 13 amino acids long. This CDR3 reads CAPGRGVFHEQYF. The DNA for the CDR3 is TGTGCCCCCGGGCGGGGGGTGTTCCACGAGCAGTACTTC.

The chain links TRBV5-1 to TRBJ2-7, with TRBD1 as a possible D gene (6 bases). Germline V CDR1 and CDR2: SGHRS, YFSETQ. V was clipped by 0 bases and J by 4 bases, with 11 bases between them. The CDR3 length is 14 residues. The CDR3 is CASSLDRVFYEQYF. The CDR3, as DNA: TGCGCCAGCAGCTTGGACAGGGTGTTTTACGAGCAGTACTTC.

The chain is built from TRBV20-1 and TRBJ2-5; the D is unclear. Germline CDR1 is DFQATT and CDR2 is SNEGSKA (reference sequence). Trimming took 4 bases from V and 5 from J, leaving 5 bases between them. This CDR3 comprises 10 residues. CDR3 coding DNA: TGCAGTGCTAACCGGGAGACCCAGTACTTC. Translating gives CSANRETQYF.

V usage is TRBV6-1 and J usage is TRBJ2-1, with D possibly TRBD1 on 5 matching bases. The CDR3 has 14 residues. The germline CDR1 and CDR2 sequences are MNHNS and SASEGT. The germline V and J ends were trimmed by 6 bases and 2 bases, with 11 bases remaining between them. The CDR3 loop is CASRSQDTYNEQFF. The CDR3 DNA reads TGTGCCAGCAGGTCTCAGGACACCTACAATGAGCAGTTCTTC.

The chain links TRBV5-1 to TRBJ1-6; 9 nucleotides align to TRBD1. In germline, CDR1 is SGHRS, CDR2 YFSETQ. J lost 6 bases, V lost 0 bases, and 10 bases had no gene match. The CDR3 spans 18 residues. The CDR3 DNA reads TGCGCCAGCAGCTTGGGGGTACAGGGGGCACCAACTAATTCACCCCTCCACTTT. It encodes CASSLGVQGAPTNSPLHF.

The chain couples TRBV7-3 to TRBJ2-1; D may be TRBD2 (6 bases). V was shortened by 5 bases and J by 7 bases, with 12 bases between the two germline ends. The CDR3 has 13 residues. From germline, CDR1 is SGHTA and CDR2 FQGTGA. The CDR3 DNA sequence: TGTGCCAGCAGCCCGATAGCGGAAAATGAGCAGTTCTTC. Amino acid sequence: CASSPIAENEQFF.

The chain is built from TRBV11-2 and TRBJ2-2; 8 positions agree with TRBD1. The germline gives CDR1 SGHAT, CDR2 FQNNGV. The CDR3 consists of 15 residues. Trimming removed 8 bases from V and 7 bases from J; junction bases left unmatched: 12. The DNA of the CDR3 is TGTGCCAGCCAAAGGGGCAGGGGGCGTGACGGGGAGCTGTTTTTT. As protein: CASQRGRGRDGELFF.

V usage is TRBV27 and J usage is TRBJ2-7; 9 nucleotides line up with TRBD2. Germline lookup yields CDR1 MNHEY and CDR2 SMNVEV (reference sequence). Unmatched junction bases numbered 6, after V lost 6 bases and J lost 6 bases. The CDR3 is made up of 13 amino acids. CDR3 in DNA: TGTGCCAGCAGGCGTAATAGCGGGGGCGAGCAGTACTTC. Amino acid sequence: CASRRNSGGEQYF.

The CDR3 sequence: CAWVAGWDTQYF. The CDR3 DNA reads as TGTGCCTGGGTGGCGGGTTGGGATACGCAGTATTTT. The genes are TRBV30 and TRBJ2-3, with D perhaps matching TRBD2 (5 bases). Germline CDR1 reads GTSNPN; CDR2 reads SVGIG (reference sequence). V was trimmed by 5 bases and J by 6 bases, leaving 12 bases between them. The CDR3 is made up of 12 amino acids. The full variable domain, rest sourced from reference TRBV30 and TRBJ2-3, is SQTIHQWPATLVQPVGSPLSLECTVEGTSNPNLYWYRQAAGRGLQLLFYSVGIGQISSEVPQNLSASRPQDRQFILSSKKLLLSDSGFYLCAWVAGWDTQYFGPGTRLTVL.

J is TRBJ1-5 and V is TRBV5-1; D not resolved. V was clipped by 4 bases and J by 0 bases, with 8 bases between them. The length of the CDR3 is 14 residues. Looked up from germline, CDR1 is SGHRS and CDR2 is YFSETQ. CDR3 sequence reads: CASSLSGSNQPQHF. As DNA, the CDR3 is TGCGCCAGCAGCCTCTCAGGTAGCAATCAGCCCCAGCATTTT. The whole variable domain, filled in from reference TRBV5-1 and TRBJ1-5, reads KAGVTQTPRYLIKTRGQQVTLSCSPISGHRSVSWYQQTPGQGLQFLFEYFSETQRNKGNFPGRFSGRQFSNSRSEMNVSTLELGDSALYLCASSLSGSNQPQHFGDGTRLSIL.

V gene TRBV6-4 combines with J gene TRBJ2-1, with D perhaps TRBD2 (5 bases). The CDR3 has 15 amino acids. Germline V gene data show CDR1 as MRHNA and CDR2 as SNTAGT. Trimming removed 2 bases from V and 0 bases from J, with 8 bases in between. This CDR3 is CASSDGLSSYNEQFF. The CDR3 nucleotides are TGTGCCAGCAGTGACGGACTTAGCTCCTACAATGAGCAGTTCTTC.

The V gene is TRBV7-9, the J gene TRBJ1-1; TRBD1 agrees at 7 bases. CDR1 is SEHNR and CDR2 is FQNEAQ in the germline V gene (reference sequence). This CDR3 is 15 amino acids long. V dropped 8 bases and J dropped 1; count of bases not matched to a gene: 10. CDR3 nucleotides: TGTGCCAGCGCCCCCTTCGGGACAGCGAACACTGAAGCTTTCTTT. Residues: CASAPFGTANTEAFF.

This chain joins TRBV29-1 and TRBJ1-2; D gene ambiguous. The CDR3 is 11 amino acids. Trimming stripped 5 bases from V and 10 bases from J, with 14 bases between. Germline CDR1 reads SQVTM; CDR2 reads ANQGSEA. The CDR3 coding sequence is TGCAGCGTTTATGAGGATCCGGACTACACCTTC. It translates to CSVYEDPDYTF.